A selection of T cell receptor beta chains follows, all from one sample in a study of control samples from healthy donors and cancer patients. Sequenced by immunoSEQ multiplex PCR; TCRdb stores in-frame clones only, minus some. The sample comprises approximately 89,000 clones, around nine tenths of which are singletons, and 21% rests with the top ten. Input material: blood. All receptors derive from a man aged 25-40 years in good health. Each CDR3 is given with its conserved first and last residue. D genes are given only for firm matches. The size of a clone is reported for some rows only, either as once, few or many, or as a class for expanded clones.

CDR3 protein: CASSVALSGVYNEQFF
CDR3 DNA: TGTGCCAGCAGCGTAGCCCTTAGCGGGGTCTACAATGAGCAGTTCTTC
V gene: TRBV9
clone size: once
J gene: TRBJ2-1
D gene: TRBD2

CDR3 protein: CASSFEATNEKLFF
CDR3 DNA: TGTGCCAGCAGCTTCGAGGCAACTAATGAAAAACTGTTTTTT
V gene: TRBV7-9
clone size: .
J gene: TRBJ1-4
D gene: .

CDR3 protein: CASSLATNEKLFF
CDR3 DNA: TGTGCCAGCAGTTTGGCAACTAATGAAAAACTGTTTTTT
V gene: TRBV6-5
clone size: .
J gene: TRBJ1-4
D gene: .

CDR3 protein: CASSLSGQGNEQYF
CDR3 DNA: TGTGCCAGCAGCCTATCGGGACAGGGCAACGAGCAGTACTTC
V gene: TRBV7-3
clone size: few
J gene: TRBJ2-7
D gene: TRBD1

CDR3 protein: CASSRTGSYEQYF
CDR3 DNA: TGTGCCAGCAGCCGGACAGGGTCCTACGAGCAGTACTTC
V gene: TRBV27
clone size: .
J gene: TRBJ2-7
D gene: TRBD1

CDR3 protein: CASTSGEFYNEQFF
CDR3 DNA: TGTGCCAGCACCTCGGGAGAATTCTACAATGAGCAGTTCTTC
V gene: TRBV7-3
clone size: .
J gene: TRBJ2-1
D gene: .

CDR3 protein: CASSPTSGMDTQYF
CDR3 DNA: TGTGCCAGCAGCCCCACTAGTGGTATGGATACGCAGTATTTT
V gene: TRBV3-1/TRBV3-2
clone size: .
J gene: TRBJ2-3
D gene: .

CDR3 protein: CASSVGPEGLEQYF
CDR3 DNA: TGTGCCAGCAGCGTAGGCCCAGAGGGACTTGAGCAGTACTTC
V gene: TRBV9
clone size: once
J gene: TRBJ2-7
D gene: .

CDR3 protein: CASRSPGNGELFF
CDR3 DNA: TGTGCCAGCAGGTCTCCAGGGAACGGGGAGCTGTTTTTT
V gene: TRBV27
clone size: .
J gene: TRBJ2-2
D gene: .

CDR3 protein: CASSSYPDTQYF
CDR3 DNA: TGTGCCAGCAGTTCCTACCCAGATACGCAGTATTTT
V gene: TRBV25-1
clone size: once
J gene: TRBJ2-3
D gene: .

CDR3 protein: CASSLDGDEQFF
CDR3 DNA: TGTGCCAGCAGCCTCGATGGCGATGAGCAGTTCTTC
V gene: TRBV6-5
clone size: .
J gene: TRBJ2-1
D gene: .

CDR3 protein: CASSKGQGNTGELFF
CDR3 DNA: TGTGCCAGCAGTAAGGGACAGGGGAACACCGGGGAGCTGTTTTTT
V gene: TRBV6-5
clone size: .
J gene: TRBJ2-2
D gene: TRBD1

CDR3 protein: CSARDYNEQFF
CDR3 DNA: TGCAGTGCTAGAGACTATAATGAGCAGTTCTTC
V gene: TRBV20-1
clone size: once
J gene: TRBJ2-1
D gene: .

CDR3 protein: CASSEVWAGVSNEQFF
CDR3 DNA: TGTGCCAGCAGTGAAGTCTGGGCGGGGGTTAGCAATGAGCAGTTCTTC
V gene: TRBV6-1
clone size: .
J gene: TRBJ2-1
D gene: TRBD2

CDR3 protein: CAWTLWGAPDGYTF
CDR3 DNA: TGTGCCTGGACACTCTGGGGGGCGCCCGATGGCTACACCTTC
V gene: TRBV30
clone size: few
J gene: TRBJ1-2
D gene: .

CDR3 protein: CASSPPTDKNIQYF
CDR3 DNA: TGTGCCAGCAGCCCGCCGACAGACAAAAACATTCAGTACTTC
V gene: TRBV7-6
clone size: .
J gene: TRBJ2-4
D gene: .

CDR3 protein: CASSGQGPREKLFF
CDR3 DNA: TGTGCCAGCAGTGGGCAGGGCCCACGTGAAAAACTGTTTTTT
V gene: TRBV25-1
clone size: .
J gene: TRBJ1-4
D gene: .

CDR3 protein: CASSSTGGSGNQPQHF
CDR3 DNA: TGTGCCAGCAGTTCGACAGGGGGCTCGGGCAATCAGCCCCAGCATTTT
V gene: TRBV6-5
clone size: .
J gene: TRBJ1-5
D gene: TRBD1

CDR3 protein: CASSQGRNQPQHF
CDR3 DNA: TGTGCCAGCAGTCAAGGGCGGAATCAGCCCCAGCATTTT
V gene: TRBV27
clone size: .
J gene: TRBJ1-5
D gene: .

CDR3 protein: CAISPEGDTQYF
CDR3 DNA: TGTGCCATCAGTCCGGAGGGGGATACGCAGTATTTT
V gene: TRBV10-3
clone size: .
J gene: TRBJ2-3
D gene: .

CDR3 protein: CASSFGLAGETQYF
CDR3 DNA: TGCGCCAGCAGCTTCGGACTAGCAGGGGAGACCCAGTACTTC
V gene: TRBV5-1
clone size: .
J gene: TRBJ2-5
D gene: TRBD2

CDR3 protein: CASQQGRTNEKLFF
CDR3 DNA: TGTGCCAGTCAACAGGGGCGAACTAATGAAAAACTGTTTTTT
V gene: TRBV19
clone size: .
J gene: TRBJ1-4
D gene: TRBD1

CDR3 protein: CATSDLGPGYNEQFF
CDR3 DNA: TGTGCCACCAGTGATTTGGGGCCGGGGTACAATGAGCAGTTCTTC
V gene: TRBV24-1
clone size: .
J gene: TRBJ2-1
D gene: .

CDR3 protein: CSGQGGRLEETQYF
CDR3 DNA: TGCAGCGGACAAGGGGGAAGGTTGGAAGAGACCCAGTACTTC
V gene: TRBV29-1
clone size: .
J gene: TRBJ2-5
D gene: .

CDR3 protein: CASSLGQAHYGYTF
CDR3 DNA: TGTGCCAGCAGTCTGGGACAGGCACACTATGGCTACACCTTC
V gene: TRBV28
clone size: .
J gene: TRBJ1-2
D gene: TRBD1

CDR3 protein: CASSLGQLTGELFF
CDR3 DNA: TGTGCCAGCAGTTTGGGACAGTTAACCGGGGAGCTGTTTTTT
V gene: TRBV27
clone size: few
J gene: TRBJ2-2
D gene: TRBD1

CDR3 protein: CASSEYGRASTDTQYF
CDR3 DNA: TGTGCCAGCAGTGAGTATGGCCGTGCTAGCACAGATACGCAGTATTTT
V gene: TRBV2
clone size: .
J gene: TRBJ2-3
D gene: .

CDR3 protein: CASSKGYAYQPQHF
CDR3 DNA: TGTGCCAGTAGTAAGGGATATGCCTATCAGCCCCAGCATTTT
V gene: TRBV19
clone size: .
J gene: TRBJ1-5
D gene: .

CDR3 protein: CASSGGSNYGYTF
CDR3 DNA: TGTGCCAGCAGTGGGGGTTCGAACTATGGCTACACCTTC
V gene: TRBV25-1
clone size: .
J gene: TRBJ1-2
D gene: .

CDR3 protein: CASMLGDEQYF
CDR3 DNA: TGTGCCAGCATGTTGGGGGACGAGCAGTACTTC
V gene: TRBV2
clone size: once
J gene: TRBJ2-7
D gene: .

CDR3 protein: CASSLRPSGANVLTF
CDR3 DNA: TGTGCCAGCAGCTTAAGGCCCTCTGGGGCCAACGTCCTGACTTTC
V gene: TRBV7-3
clone size: .
J gene: TRBJ2-6
D gene: .

CDR3 protein: CASTLGGETQYF
CDR3 DNA: TGTGCCAGCACCTTGGGGGGTGAGACCCAGTACTTC
V gene: TRBV6-6
clone size: .
J gene: TRBJ2-5
D gene: .

CDR3 protein: CASRPNRGTDNEQFF
CDR3 DNA: TGTGCCAGCAGACCCAACAGGGGGACCGACAATGAGCAGTTCTTC
V gene: TRBV7-8
clone size: .
J gene: TRBJ2-1
D gene: TRBD1

CDR3 protein: CASSQEFNYGYTF
CDR3 DNA: TGTGCCAGCAGCCAAGAATTCAACTATGGCTACACCTTC
V gene: TRBV3-1/TRBV3-2
clone size: once
J gene: TRBJ1-2
D gene: .

CDR3 protein: CASSVDRNGYTF
CDR3 DNA: TGCGCCAGCAGTGTAGACAGGAATGGCTACACCTTC
V gene: TRBV10-2
clone size: .
J gene: TRBJ1-2
D gene: .

CDR3 protein: CASSSGDNEKLFF
CDR3 DNA: TGTGCCAGCAGTTCAGGGGATAATGAAAAACTGTTTTTT
V gene: TRBV28
clone size: .
J gene: TRBJ1-4
D gene: .

CDR3 protein: CASSMQPIWSPLHF
CDR3 DNA: TGTGCCAGTAGTATGCAACCAATTTGGTCACCCCTCCACTTT
V gene: TRBV19
clone size: .
J gene: TRBJ1-6
D gene: .

CDR3 protein: CASSLAPGSHSPLHF
CDR3 DNA: TGTGCCAGCAGCTTGGCGCCAGGGAGCCATTCACCCCTCCACTTT
V gene: TRBV5-8
clone size: once
J gene: TRBJ1-6
D gene: .

CDR3 protein: CASSWGGDSDNSPLHF
CDR3 DNA: TGTGCCAGCAGCTGGGGGGGGGACAGCGACAATTCACCCCTCCACTTT
V gene: TRBV7-9
clone size: .
J gene: TRBJ1-6
D gene: TRBD1

CDR3 protein: CAWSGQGGEQFF
CDR3 DNA: TGTGCCTGGAGTGGGCAGGGGGGTGAGCAGTTCTTC
V gene: TRBV30
clone size: .
J gene: TRBJ2-1
D gene: .

CDR3 protein: CASSLASGGMGNEQFF
CDR3 DNA: TGTGCCAGCAGCTTAGCTAGCGGGGGTATGGGGAATGAGCAGTTCTTC
V gene: TRBV7-2
clone size: .
J gene: TRBJ2-1
D gene: TRBD2

CDR3 protein: CATSRDTAGGGDTQYF
CDR3 DNA: TGTGCCACCAGCAGAGATACGGCAGGGGGCGGGGATACGCAGTATTTT
V gene: TRBV15
clone size: .
J gene: TRBJ2-3
D gene: TRBD1

CDR3 protein: CASSSDRGSYEQYF
CDR3 DNA: TGTGCCAGCTCATCCGACAGGGGGTCCTACGAGCAGTACTTC
V gene: TRBV18
clone size: .
J gene: TRBJ2-7
D gene: TRBD1

CDR3 protein: CASSGTGVYNSPLHF
CDR3 DNA: TGCGCCAGCAGCGGCACAGGGGTCTATAATTCACCCCTCCACTTT
V gene: TRBV5-1
clone size: .
J gene: TRBJ1-6
D gene: TRBD1

CDR3 protein: CASSSWTVNSPLHF
CDR3 DNA: TGCGCCAGCAGCTCCTGGACAGTTAATTCACCCCTCCACTTT
V gene: TRBV5-1
clone size: .
J gene: TRBJ1-6
D gene: .

CDR3 protein: CASSQDIRVDYRVKNIQYF
CDR3 DNA: TGCGCCAGCAGCCAAGATATTAGGGTAGACTACCGAGTTAAAAACATTCAGTACTTC
V gene: TRBV4-1
clone size: .
J gene: TRBJ2-4
D gene: .

CDR3 protein: CAWLGTVYGYTF
CDR3 DNA: TGTGCCTGGCTCGGGACAGTCTATGGCTACACCTTC
V gene: TRBV30
clone size: .
J gene: TRBJ1-2
D gene: TRBD1

CDR3 protein: CASSQDRDPPGAFF
CDR3 DNA: TGCGCCAGCAGCCAAGATAGAGATCCCCCTGGAGCTTTCTTT
V gene: TRBV4-1
clone size: .
J gene: TRBJ1-1
D gene: .

CDR3 protein: CASSLRGDRNSGNTIYF
CDR3 DNA: TGCGCCAGCAGCTTGCGCGGGGACAGAAACTCTGGAAACACCATATATTTT
V gene: TRBV5-1
clone size: .
J gene: TRBJ1-3
D gene: TRBD1

CDR3 protein: CATTLANSYNEQFF
CDR3 DNA: TGTGCCACTACACTAGCGAACTCCTACAATGAGCAGTTCTTC
V gene: TRBV13
clone size: .
J gene: TRBJ2-1
D gene: TRBD2

CDR3 protein: CASSVGVGDGTEAFF
CDR3 DNA: TGTGCCAGCAGCGTAGGGGTGGGGGACGGTACTGAAGCTTTCTTT
V gene: TRBV9
clone size: .
J gene: TRBJ1-1
D gene: .

CDR3 protein: CASSQGRGQSYGYTF
CDR3 DNA: TGTGCCAGCAGCCAAGGGAGGGGACAGTCTTATGGCTACACCTTC
V gene: TRBV14
clone size: .
J gene: TRBJ1-2
D gene: TRBD1

CDR3 protein: CASSFVGQGGTDTQYF
CDR3 DNA: TGTGCCAGCAGCTTCGTTGGACAGGGCGGCACAGATACGCAGTATTTT
V gene: TRBV7-9
clone size: .
J gene: TRBJ2-3
D gene: TRBD1